The clone carrying this TCR beta chain came up a few times. Other DNA sequences in this sample translate to the same CDR3. These data are taken from a study of blood T cell repertoires in COVID-19. The table came from immunoSEQ multiplex PCR; TCRdb's copy has only in-frame clones and leaves some out. The sample has 130,000 to 150,000 clones, roughly four fifths seen once. V lost 1 base, J lost 3 bases, and 10 bases lay in between. CDR1 and CDR2 (germline): LGHDT, YNNKEL (reference sequence). The CDR3 covers 14 residues. The sequence was obtained from a human donor with acute or convalescent COVID-19. The donor label of this sample is uncertain. Sequencing used peripheral blood. The chain employs TRBV3-1 (or the pseudogene TRBV3-2) and TRBJ2-7; perhaps TRBD1 as D (6 bases). This CDR3 is CASSQGQGSYEQYF. In DNA form, the CDR3 reads TGTGCCAGCAGCCAAGGCCAGGGGAGCTACGAGCAGTACTTC.